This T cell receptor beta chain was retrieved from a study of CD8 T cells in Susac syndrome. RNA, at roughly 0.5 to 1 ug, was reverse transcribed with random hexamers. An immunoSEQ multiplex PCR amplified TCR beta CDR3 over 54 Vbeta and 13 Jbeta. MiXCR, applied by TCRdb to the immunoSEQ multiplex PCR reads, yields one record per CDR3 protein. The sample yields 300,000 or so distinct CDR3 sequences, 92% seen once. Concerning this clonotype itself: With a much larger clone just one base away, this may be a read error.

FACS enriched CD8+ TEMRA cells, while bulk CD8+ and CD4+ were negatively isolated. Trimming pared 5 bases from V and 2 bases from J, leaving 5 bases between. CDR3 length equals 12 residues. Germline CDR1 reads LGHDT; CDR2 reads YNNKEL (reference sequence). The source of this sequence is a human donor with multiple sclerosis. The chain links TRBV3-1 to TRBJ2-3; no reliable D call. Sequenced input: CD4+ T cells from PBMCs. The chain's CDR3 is CASSINTDTQYF. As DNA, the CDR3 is TGTGCCAGCAGCATAAACACAGATACGCAGTATTTT.